The next 20 T cell receptor beta chains were all read from a single sample in a study of spatial heterogeneity in lung cancer. From the 5' RACE reads, TCRdb called clonotypes with MiXCR, one entry per CDR3 protein. The sample has roughly 39,000 distinct CDR3 sequences; 6% to 7% are singletons. Time point denoted: sample taken at primary tumor resection. Unsorted whole RNA from tumor, nontumor lung or frozen PBMC underwent sequencing. Sample: PBMCs, taken at surgery. These receptors were taken from a female donor with early-stage non-small cell lung cancer.

This clonotype has just a few counts. The V gene is TRBV20-1, the J gene TRBJ2-2; the match to TRBD2 covers 9 bases. CDR3 size: 16 residues. Germline lookup yields CDR1 DFQATT and CDR2 SNEGSKA (reference sequence). Germline trimming cut 0 bases from V and 7 bases from J; bases unmatched to any gene: 9. The chain's CDR3 is CSARDSGSGGVGELFF. The CDR3 bases are TGCAGTGCTAGAGATAGTGGTAGCGGGGGTGTCGGGGAGCTGTTTTTT.

This clonotype was seen more than once but under ten times. The chain employs TRBV7-2 and TRBJ2-2; unclear D gene. CDR1 and CDR2 from the germline V gene are SGHTA and FQGNSA. The length of the CDR3 is 16 residues. V was trimmed by 2 bases and J by 1 base, leaving 11 bases between them. The CDR3 bases are TGTGCCAGCAGCTTATCCCCAGGCTTGAACACCGGGGAGCTGTTTTTT. Residues: CASSLSPGLNTGELFF.

This clonotype came up many times. The chain joins TRBV7-2 to TRBJ1-4; D call uncertain. Germline V lookup: CDR1 SGHTA, CDR2 FQGNSA. CDR3 length: 12 amino acids. Trimming took off 4 bases at V and 13 bases at J, with 13 bases between the two ends. The CDR3 spells CASSYDGRILFF. The CDR3, as DNA: TGTGCCAGCAGCTACGACGGTCGAATACTGTTTTTT.

This clonotype was seen a handful of times. V gene TRBV7-9 combines with J gene TRBJ1-1; no reliable D call. The CDR3 consists of 15 residues. Trimming removed 5 bases from V and 2 bases from J, with 15 bases in between. Germline values: CDR1 SEHNR, CDR2 FQNEAQ (reference sequence). DNA of the CDR3: TGTGCCAGCAGCCCACGGACGTCGCCCAACACTGAAGCTTTCTTT. Amino acids: CASSPRTSPNTEAFF.

A few counts support this clonotype. The chain couples TRBV10-2 to TRBJ2-3; D perhaps matches TRBD2 (5 bases). The V end was cut by 3 bases, the J end by 3 bases, with 13 bases between. This CDR3 has 15 residues. Germline assignment: CDR1 WSHSY and CDR2 SAAADI. CDR3 sequence reads: CASSDLASRTDTQYF. The CDR3 region has the DNA TGCGCCAGCAGTGATTTGGCTAGCCGTACAGATACGCAGTATTTT.

A note on this clonotype: This may be a read error, as it is one base from a much larger clone. V usage is TRBV6-5 and J usage is TRBJ1-6; D call uncertain. CDR3 length: 13 amino acids. Germline V lookup: CDR1 MNHEY, CDR2 SVGAGI. CDR3 nucleotides: TGTGCCAGCAGTTATTTCTATAATCCACCCCTCCACTTT. Its translation: CASSYFYNPPLHF.

This clonotype was detected many times. The chain employs TRBV28 and TRBJ2-3; D gene ambiguous. The CDR3 loop spans 14 amino acids. Trimming removed 3 bases from V and 0 bases from J, with 7 bases in between. CDR1 and CDR2 from the germline V gene are MDHEN and SYDVKM. The CDR3 sequence is CASSFHSSTDTQYF. Written as DNA, the CDR3 is TGTGCCAGCAGTTTCCACTCTAGCACAGATACGCAGTATTTT.

This clonotype was counted only a few times. This chain links TRBV27 with TRBJ2-6; unclear D gene. From germline, CDR1 is MNHEY and CDR2 SMNVEV (reference sequence). The CDR3 contains 14 residues. V was trimmed by 7 bases and J by 1 base, leaving 8 bases between them. The CDR3 spells CASTDTSGANVLTF. The CDR3 region has the DNA TGTGCCAGCACCGACACTTCTGGGGCCAACGTCCTGACTTTC. The full variable domain, its missing parts supplied by reference TRBV27 and TRBJ2-6, is EAQVTQNPRYLITVTGKKLTVTCSQNMNHEYMSWYRQDPGLGLRQIYYSMNVEVTDKGDVPEGYKVSRKEKRNFPLILESPSPNQTSLYFCASTDTSGANVLTFGAGSRLTVL.

The sample holds many counts of this clonotype. The CDR3 loop reads CASSQDQPSYNEQFF. CDR3 sequence (DNA): TGCGCCAGCAGCCAAGATCAACCGTCCTACAATGAGCAGTTCTTC. The chain is built from TRBV4-1 and TRBJ2-1; D remains ambiguous. The CDR3 spans 15 residues. The V gene's germline CDR1 is MGHRA and CDR2 YSYEKL. Trimming took 0 bases from V and 1 from J, leaving 7 bases between them.

This clonotype has ten or more counts. The chain carries TRBV7-9 and TRBJ1-2, with D tentatively TRBD1 (6 bases). The germline CDR1 and CDR2 sequences are SEHNR and FQNEAQ (reference sequence). The CDR3 has 15 amino acids. Trimming took off 1 base at V and 8 bases at J, with 17 bases between the two ends. CDR3 loop: CASSLGAGARIGYTF. The CDR3 DNA reads TGTGCCAGCAGCTTAGGCGCGGGGGCGCGGATCGGCTACACCTTC. Together with reference TRBV7-9 and TRBJ1-2, the CDR3 gives the full variable domain: DTGVSQNPRHKITKRGQNVTFRCDPISEHNRLYWYRQTLGQGPEFLTYFQNEAQLEKSRLLSDRFSAERPKGSFSTLEIQRTEQGDSAMYLCASSLGAGARIGYTFGSGTRLTVV.

In its sample, this clonotype was seen many times. The chain couples TRBV6-2 or TRBV6-3 to TRBJ2-3; D gene unclear. Trimming removed 6 bases from V and 2 bases from J, with 15 bases in between. Per germline, CDR1 MNHEY and CDR2 SVGEGT. The CDR3 runs 15 residues. This CDR3 reads CASRPLEEVTDTQYF. The CDR3, as DNA: TGTGCCAGCAGACCCCTCGAAGAGGTCACAGATACGCAGTATTTT.

This clonotype was picked up many times. V usage is TRBV28 and J usage is TRBJ2-1, with 8 bases lining up with TRBD1. V shed 6 bases and J 6 bases; nucleotides not matched to a gene: 10. Germline CDR1 MDHEN, CDR2 SYDVKM. This CDR3 is 15 amino acids long. CDR3 loop: CASSSSQGAINEQFF. In DNA form, the CDR3 reads TGTGCCAGCAGCTCAAGTCAGGGGGCAATCAATGAGCAGTTCTTC.

This clonotype has a count of ten or more. The rearrangement links TRBV2 to TRBJ1-3; TRBD1 matches 8 bases. The trim removed 5 bases at V and 4 bases at J, leaving 10 bases unmatched. The CDR3 is 16 residues long. Per germline, CDR1 SNHLY and CDR2 FYNNEI. The CDR3 sequence is CASSSGGAGYGNTIYF. The CDR3 nucleotides read TGTGCCAGCAGTTCAGGGGGCGCGGGTTACGGAAACACCATATATTTT.

At least ten counts were recorded for this clonotype. The chain has TRBV25-1 and TRBJ2-2; 11 bases agree with TRBD1. Trimming removed 6 bases from V and 4 bases from J; junction bases left unmatched: 4. Looked up from germline, CDR1 is MGHDK and CDR2 is SYGVNS. The CDR3 totals 15 residues. In nucleotides, the CDR3 is TGTGCCAGCAGCTCCGGGACAGGGGGCACCGGGGAGCTGTTTTTT. It codes for CASSSGTGGTGELFF.

Many counts were recorded for this clonotype. This chain uses TRBV6-2 or TRBV6-3 with TRBJ2-5; D is ambiguous. Trimming left V 2 bases short and J 1 base short, with 8 bases between. The CDR3 runs to 14 residues. Germline V lookup: CDR1 MNHEY, CDR2 SVGEGT. The CDR3 loop reads CASSYTRFQETQYF. In nucleotides, the CDR3 is TGTGCCAGCAGTTACACCAGATTCCAAGAGACCCAGTACTTC.

This clonotype was observed at least ten times. This rearrangement joins TRBV7-3 to TRBJ2-1; 9 bases line up with TRBD2. CDR1 SGHTA and CDR2 FQGTGA come from the germline V gene. The CDR3 consists of 14 residues. V gave up 3 bases and J gave up 4 bases; unmatched junction bases: 1. The CDR3 nucleotides are TGTGCCAGCAGCTTGGGACTAGCTTACAATGAGCAGTTCTTC. It translates to CASSLGLAYNEQFF. Based on the CDR3 plus reference TRBV7-3 and TRBJ2-1, the full variable domain is GAGVSQTPSNKVTEKGKYVELRCDPISGHTALYWYRQSLGQGPEFLIYFQGTGAADDSGLPNDRFFAVRPEGSVSTLKIQRTERGDSAVYLCASSLGLAYNEQFFGPGTRLTVL.

This clonotype was recorded many times. This chain uses TRBV3-1 with TRBJ2-3, with 8 bases matching TRBD2. The germline gives CDR1 LGHDT, CDR2 YNNKEL (reference sequence). With V trimmed by 0 bases and J by 2 bases, 4 bases remained unmatched. The CDR3 spans 16 residues. The DNA of the CDR3 is TGTGCCAGCAGCCAAGATCGAGCGGGGGACACAGATACGCAGTATTTT. This codes for CASSQDRAGDTDTQYF.

This clonotype came up a few times. The chain uses TRBV18 and TRBJ2-5, with D hard to call. The CDR3 has 14 amino acids. V was trimmed by 3 bases and J by 0 bases, leaving 8 bases between them. Germline CDR1 and CDR2: KGHSH and LQKENI. CDR3: CASSPELYQETQYF. The CDR3 nucleotides are TGTGCCAGCTCACCGGAGTTGTACCAAGAGACCCAGTACTTC. Full variable domain (outside the CDR3, taken from reference TRBV18 and TRBJ2-5): NAGVMQNPRHLVRRRGQEARLRCSPMKGHSHVYWYRQLPEEGLKFMVYLQKENIIDESGMPKERFSAEFPKEGPSILRIQQVVRGDSAAYFCASSPELYQETQYFGPGTRLLVL.

This clonotype appeared a few times. The V gene is TRBV7-9, the J gene TRBJ1-5, with a tentative D call TRBD1 (5 bases). The CDR3 is made up of 14 amino acids. CDR1 and CDR2 from the germline V gene are SEHNR and FQNEAQ (reference sequence). Trimming took 5 bases from V and 9 from J, leaving 17 bases between them. The CDR3 DNA follows: TGTGCCAGCAGCAGCGGGACCACGGACTTGCCCCAGCATTTT. It specifies CASSSGTTDLPQHF.

In its sample, this clonotype was seen many times. The rearrangement joins TRBV28 to TRBJ2-7; 11 bases are shared with TRBD2. CDR3 length: 15 residues. V trimming: 3 bases; J trimming: 2 bases; junction bases outside the gene matches: 3. Germline V CDR1 and CDR2: MDHEN, SYDVKM. The DNA of the CDR3 is TGTGCCAGCAGTTTCCGACTAGCGGGGCCCTACGAGCAGTACTTC. Protein sequence: CASSFRLAGPYEQYF.